Listed below are T cell receptor beta chains from one sample, sequenced in a study of cytomegalovirus exposure and HLA in healthy donors. Method: immunoSEQ multiplex PCR; TCRdb's copy keeps in-frame clones and lacks some. The sample contains approximately 69,000 clones, more than 75% of which appear only once. The material sequenced was PBMCs. The receptors shown here come from a man younger than 30 in good health and CMV-seronegative. Both conserved end residues are part of each CDR3. A D gene is named only where the DNA matches it firmly. Some rows mark clone size as missing; the rest say once, few, many or name a class of expanded clone.

clone size,J gene,D gene,V gene,CDR3 DNA,CDR3 protein
.,TRBJ2-1,.,TRBV5-1,TGCGCCAGCAGCCCCATCCCGGGGGTCTACGGGCATGAGCAGTTCTTC,CASSPIPGVYGHEQFF
.,TRBJ1-1,TRBD1,TRBV5-1,TGCGCCAGCAGCTTGGGACAGGGGCGCCCTGAAGCTTTCTTT,CASSLGQGRPEAFF
.,TRBJ1-2,TRBD1,TRBV7-2,TGTGCCAGCAGCCCGCGACAGGGGGCAGAGCGCGGCTACACCTTC,CASSPRQGAERGYTF
.,TRBJ1-2,TRBD1,TRBV6-1,TGTGCCAGCAGAGGACAGGGGTTTAACTATGGCTACACCTTC,CASRGQGFNYGYTF
.,TRBJ2-1,.,TRBV18,TGTGCCAGCTCATTTAACAGGGAAGGGCTTAAGTTCTTC,CASSFNREGLKFF
few,TRBJ1-1,.,TRBV28,TGTGCCAGCACCCCGGGAGGGGAGAACACTGAAGCTTTCTTT,CASTPGGENTEAFF
.,TRBJ2-4,.,TRBV6-1,TGTGCCAGCTTAACACCTCTAGCCAAAAACATTCAGTACTTC,CASLTPLAKNIQYF
.,TRBJ1-2,.,TRBV6-5,TGTGCCAGCAGTTACTCGGCGGAGTTTGGCTACACCTTC,CASSYSAEFGYTF
.,TRBJ2-1,TRBD1,TRBV14,TGTGCCAGCAGCCTAGGACAGGGTGTATACAATGAGCAGTTCTTC,CASSLGQGVYNEQFF
.,TRBJ1-1,.,TRBV7-2,TGTGCCAGCAGCCGTATCCTTAACACTGAAGCTTTCTTT,CASSRILNTEAFF
.,TRBJ1-1,.,TRBV6-1,TGTGCCAGCAGTGAAGCAGGGGGAGCTTTCTTT,CASSEAGGAFF
.,TRBJ1-5,.,TRBV18,TGTGCCAGCTCACGGGGCACTAGCAATCAGCCCCAGCATTTT,CASSRGTSNQPQHF
.,TRBJ2-1,TRBD2,TRBV28,TGTGCCAGCAGTCTACTAGCGGGGGGGGCCAATGAGCAGTTCTTC,CASSLLAGGANEQFF
.,TRBJ1-6,.,TRBV7-3,TGTGCCAGCAGCTTATATGGGCTTAGCTCCTATAATTCACCCCTCCACTTT,CASSLYGLSSYNSPLHF
few,TRBJ2-2,TRBD2,TRBV19,TGTGCCAGTAGTATCGGGGGGGCCTACACCGGGGAGCTGTTTTTT,CASSIGGAYTGELFF
.,TRBJ1-5,.,TRBV6-1,TGTGCCAGCAGTGAGGTGGCAGATGATCAGCCCCAGCATTTT,CASSEVADDQPQHF
.,TRBJ1-1,TRBD1,TRBV5-1,TGCGCCAGCACTAAACAGGGGGAAACATGGAACACTGAAGCTTTCTTT,CASTKQGETWNTEAFF
once,TRBJ1-1,.,TRBV28,TGTGCCAGCGGACGACAGACGGAGAGACGTGAAGCTTTCTTT,CASGRQTERREAFF
.,TRBJ1-6,.,TRBV11-2,TGTGCCAGCAGTCCCCTCGGAGGATATAATTCACCCCTCCACTTT,CASSPLGGYNSPLHF
.,TRBJ2-5,TRBD1,TRBV10-3,TGTGCCATCAGTGAGATTCCGGGACAGACGAACCAAGAGACCCAGTACTTC,CAISEIPGQTNQETQYF
.,TRBJ2-2,.,TRBV7-9,TGTGCCAGCAGCTGGGGGCCACAAATGGGAAACACCGGGGAGCTGTTTTTT,CASSWGPQMGNTGELFF
.,TRBJ2-2,.,TRBV9,TGTGCCAGCAGTGTCGGGGGAGAGGAGCTGTTTTTT,CASSVGGEELFF
.,TRBJ1-3,.,TRBV6-5,TGTGCCAGCATGCCTAATCCCCTCTCTGGAAACACCATATATTTT,CASMPNPLSGNTIYF
.,TRBJ2-2,.,TRBV28,TGTGCCAGCAGTTGGCGGGGAAGGGAGAACACCGGGGAGCTGTTTTTT,CASSWRGRENTGELFF
.,TRBJ1-2,TRBD1,TRBV6-6,TGTGCCAGCAGTTCGGACAGGGATGGCTACACCTTC,CASSSDRDGYTF
.,TRBJ1-4,TRBD1,TRBV7-9,TGTGCCAGCAGCGACGGACAGGGGGCAGATGAAAAACTGTTTTTT,CASSDGQGADEKLFF
.,TRBJ2-5,TRBD2,TRBV5-1,TGCGCCAGCAGCTTGGAAACTAGCGGATTTCAAGAGACCCAGTACTTC,CASSLETSGFQETQYF
.,TRBJ1-1,TRBD1,TRBV6-1,TGTGCCAGCAGTGCCCCGAGGACAGGGGGGACTGAAGCTTTCTTT,CASSAPRTGGTEAFF
once,TRBJ1-2,.,TRBV7-2,TGTGCCAGCAGCTTAGGGCCAGGGGACTATGGCTACACCTTC,CASSLGPGDYGYTF
.,TRBJ1-1,TRBD1,TRBV6-5,TGTGCCAGCAGTTCGCCGGGACAGGGGGCCACTGAAGCTTTCTTT,CASSSPGQGATEAFF
.,TRBJ2-5,.,TRBV20-1,TGCAGTGCCCTACAAGAGACCCAGTACTTC,CSALQETQYF
.,TRBJ1-1,.,TRBV30,TGTGCCTGGACAGGGTGGCGTGAAGCTTTCTTT,CAWTGWREAFF
once,TRBJ2-5,.,TRBV19,TGTGCCAGTAGTATTGGGGGGAGCCAAGAGACCCAGTACTTC,CASSIGGSQETQYF
.,TRBJ1-2,TRBD1,TRBV11-2,TGTGCCAGCAGCTTATATGGACAGGGGACCTATGGCTACACCTTC,CASSLYGQGTYGYTF
.,TRBJ2-7,TRBD2,TRBV30,TGTGCCTGGAGTGTTTCCGGGGGGGCCCCCTACGAGCAGTACTTC,CAWSVSGGAPYEQYF
.,TRBJ2-3,TRBD2,TRBV28,TGTGCCAGCAGTCATAGCGGGCGCACAGATACGCAGTATTTT,CASSHSGRTDTQYF
.,TRBJ2-5,.,TRBV7-9,TGTGCCAGCAGCTTGACAGCCGGGGGGACCCAGTACTTC,CASSLTAGGTQYF